The source of this T cell receptor beta chain is a study of cytomegalovirus exposure and HLA in healthy donors. The assay was immunoSEQ multiplex PCR, and TCRdb's table has in-frame clones only and misses some. This table has 200,000 or so clones, approximately 84% appearing once. V lost 7 bases to trimming and J lost 0 bases, with 12 bases between them. The CDR3 extends over 14 amino acids. In germline, CDR1 is SNHLY, CDR2 FYNNEI. The specimen was PBMCs. V gene TRBV2 combines with J gene TRBJ1-1; possibly TRBD1 for D (6 bases). This clonotype was sampled from a man in his late teens or twenties in good health and CMV-seropositive. CDR3 sequence reads: CASTRGPMNTEAFF. The CDR3 nucleotides are TGTGCCAGCACCAGGGGACCGATGAACACTGAAGCTTTCTTT. Using reference TRBV2 and TRBJ1-1 for the parts outside the CDR3, the full variable domain is EPEVTQTPSHQVTQMGQEVILRCVPISNHLYFYWYRQILGQKVEFLVSFYNNEISEKSEIFDDQFSVERPDGSNFTLKIRSTKLEDSAMYFCASTRGPMNTEAFFGQGTRLTVV.